The 27 T cell receptor beta chains listed next were all sequenced from one sample in a study of post-analysis software for immune sequencing data (dated by TCRdb to 2015 to 2017). Receptor amplification or capture employed PCR. Data came from an Illumina HiSeq 2500. To reduce PCR and sequencing biases, unique molecular identifiers were built into the TCR beta cDNA libraries. The public reads were run again by TCRdb, first through fastp at Q25 and then through MiXCR, and only productive beta chains were kept. Identical CDR3 proteins give one entry, which carries the most common genes and DNA. This sample lists roughly 150,000 distinct CDR3 sequences; under 40% were detected once. The leading ten clones occupy roughly 28% of the sample. The time point label corresponds to: second blood draw from one MS patient after hematopoietic stem cell transplantation. The sample here was blood, taken after autologous hematopoietic stem cell transplantation. These receptors were obtained from a girl aged 10 to 17 with multiple sclerosis. Donor details come from another sample of the same person, matched by shared clones.

This clonotype was seen ten or more times. A junction end diverges from the germline sequence, so it may reflect a read error. The CDR3 nucleotides read TGTGCTAGCAGCTTAACAGGACAGGGGGTCGAGACCCAGTACTTC. This encodes CASSLTGQGVETQYF. The V gene is TRBV7-7, the J gene TRBJ2-5, with 10 bases fitting TRBD1. This CDR3 contains 15 residues. In germline, CDR1 is SSHAT, CDR2 FNYEAQ (reference sequence).

This rearrangement joins TRBV20-1 to TRBJ2-1; TRBD1 matches at 7 bases. CDR1 DFQATT and CDR2 SNEGSKA come from the germline V gene (reference sequence). The CDR3 runs 14 residues. J lost 0 bases, V lost 5 bases, and 4 bases had no gene match. The CDR3: CSAGGQDSYNEQFF. DNA for the CDR3: TGCAGTGCTGGAGGACAGGACTCCTACAATGAGCAGTTCTTC.

The chain couples TRBV7-2 to TRBJ2-7, with TRBD2 matching over 11 bases. The ends lost 1 base at V and 0 bases at J; junction bases unmatched: 8. The germline V gene has CDR1 SGHTA and CDR2 FQGNSA. This CDR3 spans 18 amino acids. CDR3 DNA: TGTGCCAGCAGCTTAGGTAGGGGTCTAGCGGGAGGCTCCTACGAGCAGTACTTC. Its protein is CASSLGRGLAGGSYEQYF.

This clonotype has only a few counts. The gene calls are TRBV12-3 or TRBV12-4 and TRBJ1-5; 8 nucleotides align to TRBD1. V was pared by 5 bases and J by 6 bases, with 6 bases of the junction left unmatched. CDR3 length: 14 amino acids. The CDR3 here is CASSIQGGGQPQHF. The CDR3 nucleotides read TGTGCCAGCAGTATACAGGGGGGTGGTCAGCCCCAGCATTTT.

This chain links TRBV20-1 with TRBJ2-3; 9 bases match TRBD2. Looked up from germline, CDR1 is DFQATT and CDR2 is SNEGSKA (reference sequence). With 6 bases clipped from V and 0 bases from J, the junction kept 22 bases outside the gene matches. The CDR3 extends over 20 amino acids. CDR3 loop: CSASPSLAGPSSDSTDTQYF. CDR3 sequence (DNA): TGCAGTGCCTCCCCCAGTCTAGCGGGACCATCCTCGGATAGCACAGATACGCAGTATTTT.

The chain has TRBV28 and TRBJ2-1; D is possibly TRBD2 (5 bases). CDR3 size: 14 residues. V was trimmed by 5 bases and J by 0 bases, leaving 8 bases between them. The germline gives CDR1 MDHEN, CDR2 SYDVKM. CDR3 sequence reads: CASSLRGSYNEQFF. The DNA of the CDR3 is TGTGCCAGCAGTCTCCGGGGCTCCTACAATGAGCAGTTCTTC.

V gene TRBV5-1 combines with J gene TRBJ1-2, with TRBD1 matching over 8 bases. V was clipped by 0 bases and J by 2 bases; unmatched bases: 9. The V gene's germline CDR1 is SGHRS and CDR2 YFSETQ. This CDR3 has 17 amino acids. As DNA, the CDR3 is TGCGCCAGCAGCTTGGATACAGGGGGGTTAACGAACTATGGCTACACCTTC. Protein: CASSLDTGGLTNYGYTF.

The chain couples TRBV25-1 to TRBJ2-1, with a possible D match to TRBD2 (5 bases). V lost 2 bases to trimming and J lost 12 bases, with 17 bases between them. Germline V gene sequence: CDR1 MGHDK, CDR2 SYGVNS. CDR3 length equals 14 residues. The CDR3 is CASSEGGGPSTQFF. In DNA, the CDR3 is TGTGCCAGCAGTGAAGGTGGAGGACCCTCGACGCAGTTCTTC.

This chain links TRBV4-2 with TRBJ2-5; possibly TRBD2 for D (5 bases). Deletions cut 0 bases from V and 11 bases from J, with 16 bases between. This CDR3 region has 14 residues. Germline V lookup: CDR1 LGHNA, CDR2 YNFKEQ. CDR3 region: CASSQDRETYEQYF. The CDR3 DNA sequence: TGTGCCAGCAGCCAAGATAGGGAGACGTATGAGCAGTACTTC.

This clonotype was seen a few times. The chain is built from TRBV5-1 and TRBJ2-3; 9 bases fit TRBD1. The length of the CDR3 is 14 residues. V lost 3 bases and J lost 5; bases outside the gene matches: 4. Per germline, CDR1 SGHRS and CDR2 YFSETQ. CDR3: CASSSQGAGDTQYF. CDR3 in DNA: TGCGCCAGCAGCTCACAGGGGGCTGGAGATACGCAGTATTTT.

The gene calls are TRBV6-2 or TRBV6-3 and TRBJ2-3, with a weak D call TRBD2 (7 bases). Trimming removed 6 bases from V and 3 bases from J, with 13 bases in between. The CDR3 is 14 amino acids. Germline V lookup: CDR1 MNHEY, CDR2 SVGEGT. The CDR3 loop reads CASSDGRGTDTQYF. CDR3 sequence (DNA): TGTGCCAGCAGCGATGGGAGGGGGACAGATACGCAGTATTTT.

The rearrangement uses TRBV20-1 and TRBJ2-5; TRBD2 matches 11 bases. CDR3 length: 19 amino acids. The trim removed 1 base at V and 0 bases at J, leaving 13 bases unmatched. Germline CDR1 reads DFQATT; CDR2 reads SNEGSKA (reference sequence). The CDR3, as DNA: TGCAGTGCTAGAGGAGAGTCTAGCGGGAGGCGCGAGTACCAAGAGACCCAGTACTTC. This sequence encodes CSARGESSGRREYQETQYF.

The chain couples TRBV12-5 to TRBJ2-5; 10 bases align to TRBD2. The CDR3 has 16 residues. Losses at the gene ends were 5 bases for V and 5 bases for J; bases not matched to a gene: 11. In germline, CDR1 is LGHNT, CDR2 FRNRAP. The CDR3 DNA sequence: TGTGCTAGTGGTCGAACTAGCGGGAAAAGGTTCGAGACCCAGTACTTC. It is translated as CASGRTSGKRFETQYF.

This CDR3 is CAWGGYDTDTQYF. The CDR3 DNA sequence: TGTGCCTGGGGAGGGTACGACACAGATACGCAGTATTTT. The chain recombines TRBV7-9 with TRBJ2-3; TRBD2 matches at 7 bases. After removal of 11 bases from V and 2 bases from J, the junction contained 7 bases not matched to a gene. CDR3 length: 13 residues. Per the germline V gene, CDR1 is SEHNR and CDR2 is FQNEAQ (reference sequence).

The chain recombines TRBV4-2 with TRBJ1-3, with D tentatively TRBD1 (5 bases). V dropped 4 bases and J dropped 2 bases, with 12 bases sitting between them. The CDR3 sequence is 15 residues long. CDR1 and CDR2 from the germline V gene are LGHNA and YNFKEQ. CDR3 amino acids: CASSLERQTGNTIYF. CDR3 DNA sequence: TGTGCCAGCAGCCTTGAAAGACAGACTGGAAACACCATATATTTT.

The chain joins TRBV20-1 to TRBJ2-5, with TRBD1 matching over 8 bases. Germline CDR1 DFQATT, CDR2 SNEGSKA (reference sequence). The CDR3 is 16 residues long. Losses at the gene ends were 5 bases for V and 2 bases for J; bases not matched to a gene: 13. CDR3 DNA sequence: TGCAGTGCTTCCACGACCAGGGGGCGCGGGCAAGAGACCCAGTACTTC. Translating gives CSASTTRGRGQETQYF.

This clonotype came up a few times. The rearrangement links TRBV5-1 to TRBJ1-2; 9 nucleotides line up with TRBD1. The trim removed 4 bases at V and 4 bases at J, leaving 8 bases unmatched. Germline V lookup: CDR1 SGHRS, CDR2 YFSETQ. The CDR3 extends over 15 amino acids. The CDR3 spells CASSLETGGGYGYTF. CDR3 coding DNA: TGCGCCAGCAGCCTAGAGACAGGGGGAGGCTATGGCTACACCTTC.

Comment on this clonotype: A much larger clone sits a single nucleotide away, making a read error possible. Written as DNA, the CDR3 is TGTGCCACCAGTGATCCAAGTGGTCCAGAGACCCAGTACTTC. The encoded protein is CATSDPSGPETQYF. The chain combines TRBV24-1 with TRBJ2-5; D is undetermined. V was pared by 3 bases and J by 4 bases, with 11 bases between. This CDR3 contains 14 residues. The germline V gene encodes CDR1 KGHDR and CDR2 SFDVKD.

This clonotype was found a few times. The chain employs TRBV20-1 and TRBJ2-1; TRBD2 matches 12 bases. CDR3 length equals 17 residues. V dropped 3 bases and J dropped 5; count of bases not matched to a gene: 11. Germline values: CDR1 DFQATT, CDR2 SNEGSKA (reference sequence). Here the CDR3 reads CSARKGLAGGPNNEQFF. The DNA of the CDR3 is TGCAGTGCTAGGAAAGGCCTAGCGGGAGGGCCAAACAATGAGCAGTTCTTC.

This clonotype was recorded once. The chain uses TRBV6-1 and TRBJ2-7; a weak D match, TRBD1 (5 bases). The CDR3 is 13 residues long. Germline CDR1 MNHNS, CDR2 SASEGT. The V and J ends lost 7 bases and 2 bases respectively, with 12 bases between them. CDR3 residues: CASISGITYEQYF. CDR3 nucleotide sequence: TGTGCCAGCATCTCAGGGATTACCTACGAGCAGTACTTC.

The chain carries TRBV10-3 and TRBJ1-6; D unresolved. Trimming pared 6 bases from V and 0 bases from J, leaving 6 bases between. CDR1 is ENHRY and CDR2 is SYGVKD in the germline V gene. The CDR3 is made up of 14 amino acids. The CDR3 DNA sequence: TGTGCCATCAGAGGGTGCTCCTATAATTCACCCCTCCACTTT. This sequence encodes CAIRGCSYNSPLHF.

The chain is built from TRBV7-2 and TRBJ1-5; D uncertain. Germline V gene lookup returns CDR1 SGHTA and CDR2 FQGNSA. The CDR3 is made up of 13 amino acids. V shed 1 base and J shed 7 bases, with 8 bases lying between them. CDR3 coding DNA: TGTGCCAGCAGCTTAGAAGGTCTCCAGCCCCAGCATTTT. Protein: CASSLEGLQPQHF.

J is TRBJ1-2 and V is TRBV27; D is perhaps TRBD1 (5 bases). The CDR3 covers 13 residues. Germline V gives CDR1 MNHEY, CDR2 SMNVEV (reference sequence). V was clipped by 1 base and J by 5 bases, with 8 bases between them. The CDR3 loop reads CASSLYRSYGYTF. CDR3 coding DNA: TGTGCCAGCAGTTTATACAGGTCTTATGGCTACACCTTC.

This clonotype has more than one count but fewer than ten. V is TRBV27 and J is TRBJ1-5, with D tentatively TRBD1 (5 bases). The V gene's germline CDR1 is MNHEY and CDR2 SMNVEV (reference sequence). Trimming removed 7 bases from V and 6 bases from J, with 22 bases in between. This CDR3 has 16 residues. The CDR3 loop reads CASKAQGSARVQPQHF. The CDR3 bases are TGTGCCAGCAAGGCCCAGGGATCGGCACGCGTTCAGCCCCAGCATTTT.

The gene calls are TRBV9 and TRBJ2-3, with 10 bases aligning to TRBD2. J was trimmed by 6 bases and V by 4 bases; bases with no gene match: 11. Germline CDR1 SGDLS, CDR2 YYNGEE. The CDR3 covers 16 residues. The CDR3 here is CASSPRAGGPGDTQYF. The CDR3 DNA is TGTGCCAGCAGCCCAAGAGCGGGAGGGCCGGGGGATACGCAGTATTTT.

The chain is built from TRBV20-1 and TRBJ1-4, with D maybe TRBD1 (5 bases). The CDR3 spans 11 residues. V was shortened by 5 bases and J by 8 bases, with 9 bases between the two germline ends. Germline V gene data show CDR1 as DFQATT and CDR2 as SNEGSKA (reference sequence). In nucleotides, the CDR3 is TGCAGTGCTCGAACAGGAGAAAAACTGTTTTTT. Translating gives CSARTGEKLFF.

The CDR3 spells CASSVDTDTQYF. CDR3 nucleotides: TGTGCCAGCAGCGTGGACACAGATACGCAGTATTTT. The rearrangement joins TRBV9 to TRBJ2-3; D is unresolved. Germline CDR1 reads SGDLS; CDR2 reads YYNGEE. V lost 2 bases and J lost 2, with 3 bases in between. The CDR3 covers 12 residues.